Sequencing of this TCR beta chain was carried out in a study of technical replicates of blood from several donors. Sequencing was performed with immunoSEQ multiplex PCR; in TCRdb, only in-frame clones are kept and a portion is missing. The sample consists of about 57,000 clones, around 86% of them appearing once. This clone was seen just once. The CDR3 is 15 amino acids. The V gene's germline CDR1 is SNHLY and CDR2 FYNNEI. Trimming took 6 bases from V and 5 from J; bases not matched to a gene: 8. This TCR was recovered from a human donor in good health. Some clones in this sample may be carry-over from other donors' samples. The V and J genes are TRBV2 and TRBJ2-1; 9 bases are shared with TRBD1. The sample taken for sequencing was PBMCs. The CDR3 DNA is TGTGCCAGCAGGTCACAGGGGGCTTCTCACAATGAGCAGTTCTTC. Protein product: CASRSQGASHNEQFF.